This T cell receptor beta chain is from a study of blood T cell repertoires in COVID-19. Background on the study: Samples came from the United States, Italy and Spain, spanning acute and convalescent COVID-19.

Germline trimming cut 6 bases from V and 6 bases from J; bases unmatched to any gene: 9. The CDR3 sequence is 15 residues long. Germline CDR1 SGHRS, CDR2 YFSETQ. Some clones are missing from TCRdb's copy, which holds only in-frame ones; the method was immunoSEQ multiplex PCR. The sample has approximately 210,000 clones, approximately 84% seen once; the top ten hold 4.5% to 6%. The sequence derives from a woman in her 70s with active or convalescent COVID-19. The J gene is TRBJ2-1, the V gene TRBV5-1; 10 nucleotides agree with TRBD2. Sequenced input: peripheral blood. The CDR3 DNA sequence: TGCGCCAGCACCCTAGCGGGAGAGGTCTCCAATGAGCAGTTCTTC. Translating it yields CASTLAGEVSNEQFF.